Listed below are T cell receptor beta chains from one sample, sequenced in a study of T cell changes during pregnancy in multiple sclerosis. The data were produced by immunoSEQ multiplex PCR, yet TCRdb's version contains in-frame clones alone and is incomplete. Of some 52,000 clones listed, 85% to 95% were seen once; the top ten hold 0.2% to 0.3%. The sequencing here drew on CD4+ T cells from peripheral blood mononuclear cells, taken in the third trimester of pregnancy. Every receptor here comes from a female donor with multiple sclerosis, enrolled in a pregnancy study. Both conserved end residues are part of each CDR3. The order of the fields is V gene, clone size, D gene, J gene, CDR3 protein, CDR3 DNA. D genes are given only for firm matches. Some rows mark clone size as missing; the rest say once, few, many or name a class of expanded clone.

V: TRBV19
size: NA
D: TRBD1
J: TRBJ1-1
CDR3: CASSNRGPNAEAFF
DNA: TGTGCCAGTAGCAACAGGGGGCCAAATGCTGAAGCTTTCTTT

V: TRBV10-3
size: NA
D: NA
J: TRBJ1-2
CDR3: CAIRVTGGSGYTF
DNA: TGTGCCATCAGGGTGACGGGCGGGAGCGGCTACACCTTC

V: TRBV9
size: NA
D: NA
J: TRBJ1-5
CDR3: CASSVGMGGPYSNQPQHF
DNA: TGTGCCAGCAGCGTAGGCATGGGAGGACCCTATAGCAATCAGCCCCAGCATTTT

V: TRBV6-1
size: NA
D: TRBD1
J: TRBJ2-1
CDR3: CASSGPSGGSYNEQFF
DNA: TGTGCCAGCAGTGGGCCCTCAGGGGGCTCTTACAATGAGCAGTTCTTC

V: TRBV5-8
size: NA
D: TRBD2
J: TRBJ2-5
CDR3: CASSVGTSGQETQYF
DNA: TGTGCCAGCAGCGTTGGGACTAGCGGACAAGAGACCCAGTACTTC

V: TRBV7-6
size: NA
D: NA
J: TRBJ2-5
CDR3: CASSLGSAGPFETQYF
DNA: TGTGCCAGCAGCTTAGGTTCGGCGGGACCGTTTGAGACCCAGTACTTC

V: TRBV19
size: NA
D: NA
J: TRBJ2-1
CDR3: CASSIRSPGNEQFF
DNA: TGTGCCAGTAGTATACGGAGCCCCGGCAATGAGCAGTTCTTC

V: TRBV18
size: NA
D: TRBD1
J: TRBJ2-7
CDR3: CASSPWTGGYEQYF
DNA: TGTGCCAGCTCACCTTGGACAGGGGGATACGAGCAGTACTTC

V: TRBV10-3
size: NA
D: TRBD1
J: TRBJ1-2
CDR3: CAIKGTGSDYGYTF
DNA: TGTGCCATCAAAGGGACAGGGTCTGACTATGGCTACACCTTC

V: TRBV18
size: NA
D: NA
J: TRBJ1-2
CDR3: CASSPDNNYGYTF
DNA: TGTGCCAGCTCACCGGACAATAACTATGGCTACACCTTC

V: TRBV5-1
size: NA
D: TRBD2
J: TRBJ2-5
CDR3: CASSSTSGGDQETQYF
DNA: TGCGCCAGCAGCTCGACTAGCGGGGGGGACCAAGAGACCCAGTACTTC

V: TRBV9
size: NA
D: TRBD1
J: TRBJ1-3
CDR3: CASSVGQGAAGNTIYF
DNA: TGTGCCAGCAGCGTAGGCCAGGGGGCGGCCGGAAACACCATATATTTT

V: TRBV28
size: NA
D: TRBD2
J: TRBJ2-5
CDR3: CASSAGGPQETQYF
DNA: TGTGCCAGCAGTGCGGGGGGCCCTCAAGAGACCCAGTACTTC

V: TRBV28
size: NA
D: NA
J: TRBJ2-7
CDR3: CASSWGGGAHYEQYF
DNA: TGTGCCAGCAGTTGGGGAGGAGGAGCCCACTACGAGCAGTACTTC

V: TRBV28
size: NA
D: TRBD1
J: TRBJ1-2
CDR3: CASTLQGHYGYTF
DNA: TGTGCCAGCACACTACAGGGGCACTATGGCTACACCTTC

V: TRBV5-6
size: NA
D: NA
J: TRBJ2-7
CDR3: CASSLTSRYEQYF
DNA: TGTGCCAGCAGCTTGACTAGCCGGTACGAGCAGTACTTC

V: TRBV13
size: once
D: NA
J: TRBJ2-3
CDR3: CASSFRGPSTDTQYF
DNA: TGTGCCAGCAGCTTCCGAGGGCCCTCGACAGATACGCAGTATTTT

V: TRBV6-1
size: NA
D: NA
J: TRBJ1-2
CDR3: CASSELKGSTLFHGYTF
DNA: TGTGCCAGCAGTGAACTGAAGGGGTCCACCCTTTTCCATGGCTACACCTTC

V: TRBV7-3
size: NA
D: NA
J: TRBJ1-1
CDR3: CASSLTDEVEAFF
DNA: TGTGCCAGCAGCTTAACTGACGAGGTAGAAGCTTTCTTT

V: TRBV29-1
size: NA
D: NA
J: TRBJ2-7
CDR3: CSVDASGNSGSYEQYF
DNA: TGCAGCGTTGACGCTTCGGGGAATAGCGGCTCCTACGAGCAGTACTTC

V: TRBV10-3
size: NA
D: NA
J: TRBJ1-3
CDR3: CAISESPLTSSGNTIYF
DNA: TGTGCCATCAGTGAGTCTCCGCTTACTAGCTCTGGAAACACCATATATTTT

V: TRBV28
size: NA
D: TRBD1
J: TRBJ1-5
CDR3: CASRSGTDNQPQHF
DNA: TGTGCCAGCAGGTCCGGGACAGACAATCAGCCCCAGCATTTT

V: TRBV2
size: few
D: NA
J: TRBJ1-4
CDR3: CASSSGQPNLNEKLFF
DNA: TGTGCCAGCAGCTCGGGACAACCCAACCTGAATGAAAAACTGTTTTTT

V: TRBV15
size: NA
D: NA
J: TRBJ1-4
CDR3: CATSRDRGNHEKLFF
DNA: TGTGCCACCAGCAGAGACCGAGGGAACCACGAAAAACTGTTTTTT

V: TRBV5-4
size: NA
D: NA
J: TRBJ2-1
CDR3: CASSPTSYNEQFF
DNA: TGTGCCAGCAGCCCGACTTCCTACAATGAGCAGTTCTTC

V: TRBV30
size: NA
D: NA
J: TRBJ1-2
CDR3: CAWSDAGFGTGYTF
DNA: TGTGCCTGGAGCGATGCGGGTTTCGGTACTGGCTACACCTTC

V: TRBV7-2
size: NA
D: TRBD2
J: TRBJ2-5
CDR3: CASSKRLAGFRETQYF
DNA: TGTGCCAGCAGCAAAAGACTAGCGGGATTTCGAGAGACCCAGTACTTC

V: TRBV10-3
size: NA
D: TRBD2
J: TRBJ2-7
CDR3: CAIRTGAGGYEQYF
DNA: TGTGCCATCAGGACTGGGGCGGGAGGCTACGAGCAGTACTTC

V: TRBV18
size: NA
D: NA
J: TRBJ2-7
CDR3: CASSPRGEVYEQYF
DNA: TGTGCCAGCTCACCACGGGGGGAGGTGTACGAGCAGTACTTC

V: TRBV28
size: NA
D: NA
J: TRBJ1-5
CDR3: CASSRDRYSNQPQHF
DNA: TGTGCCAGCAGTCGAGACAGGTATAGCAATCAGCCCCAGCATTTT

V: TRBV7-2
size: NA
D: NA
J: TRBJ2-5
CDR3: CASSLAGAQETQYF
DNA: TGTGCCAGCAGCTTAGCGGGAGCCCAAGAGACCCAGTACTTC

V: TRBV10-3
size: NA
D: TRBD1
J: TRBJ2-2
CDR3: CAISESIQGAGGELFF
DNA: TGTGCCATCAGTGAGTCGATACAGGGGGCCGGCGGGGAGCTGTTTTTT

V: TRBV4-2
size: NA
D: TRBD2
J: TRBJ2-7
CDR3: CARPSGAYEQYF
DNA: TGTGCCAGACCTAGCGGGGCCTACGAGCAGTACTTC

V: TRBV28
size: NA
D: TRBD2
J: TRBJ2-7
CDR3: CASSPPPAGGAYEQYF
DNA: TGTGCCAGCAGTCCCCCCCCAGCGGGAGGAGCCTACGAGCAGTACTTC

V: TRBV11-2
size: NA
D: TRBD2
J: TRBJ2-1
CDR3: CASSLDLLETSGDNEQFF
DNA: TGTGCCAGCAGCTTAGATCTGTTAGAGACTAGCGGTGACAATGAGCAGTTCTTC

V: TRBV5-8
size: NA
D: TRBD1
J: TRBJ1-4
CDR3: CASSLITGTGARALFF
DNA: TGTGCCAGCAGCCTGATAACCGGGACAGGGGCCCGGGCTCTGTTTTTT

V: TRBV27
size: NA
D: NA
J: TRBJ1-6
CDR3: CASSRTVNSPLHF
DNA: TGTGCCAGCAGCCGGACAGTCAATTCACCCCTCCACTTT

V: TRBV5-1
size: once
D: NA
J: TRBJ1-4
CDR3: CASSTRGGVEKLFF
DNA: TGCGCCAGCAGTACGAGGGGAGGAGTTGAAAAACTGTTTTTT

V: TRBV5-1
size: NA
D: TRBD1
J: TRBJ2-7
CDR3: CASSLLGTASYEQYF
DNA: TGCGCCAGCAGCTTACTCGGGACAGCTTCCTACGAGCAGTACTTC

V: TRBV5-1
size: NA
D: NA
J: TRBJ2-3
CDR3: CASSLTISTDTQYF
DNA: TGCGCCAGCAGCTTGACAATTAGCACAGATACGCAGTATTTT

V: TRBV7-3
size: NA
D: TRBD2
J: TRBJ2-2
CDR3: CASSSGLDVGELFF
DNA: TGTGCCAGCAGCTCGGGACTAGACGTCGGGGAGCTGTTTTTT

V: TRBV9
size: NA
D: TRBD2
J: TRBJ2-7
CDR3: CASSVGPLAGGVNEQYF
DNA: TGTGCCAGCAGCGTAGGCCCCTTGGCGGGAGGGGTAAACGAGCAGTACTTC